Below, one T cell receptor (beta chain) is given with its context. This specimen includes other DNA sequences encoding the same CDR3. This CDR3 contains 13 residues. V shed 3 bases and J 5 bases; nucleotides not matched to a gene: 2. Per germline, CDR1 SGDLS and CDR2 YYNGEE. Produced via immunoSEQ multiplex PCR; TCRdb's table is partial and in-frame only. The sample yields about 220,000 clones, approximately 83% seen once. The entry originates in a study of blood T cell repertoires in COVID-19. The chain links TRBV9 to TRBJ1-2; 9 nucleotides agree with TRBD1. The specimen was peripheral blood. The sequence derives from a woman in her 30s who had recovered from COVID-19. The CDR3 nucleotides are TGTGCCAGCAGCGGGACAGGGGATTATGGCTACACCTTC. Its translation: CASSGTGDYGYTF. The full variable domain, completed using reference TRBV9 and TRBJ1-2, is DSGVTQTPKHLITATGQRVTLRCSPRSGDLSVYWYQQSLDQGLQFLIQYYNGEERAKGNILERFSAQQFPDLHSELNLSSLELGDSALYFCASSGTGDYGYTFGSGTRLTVV.